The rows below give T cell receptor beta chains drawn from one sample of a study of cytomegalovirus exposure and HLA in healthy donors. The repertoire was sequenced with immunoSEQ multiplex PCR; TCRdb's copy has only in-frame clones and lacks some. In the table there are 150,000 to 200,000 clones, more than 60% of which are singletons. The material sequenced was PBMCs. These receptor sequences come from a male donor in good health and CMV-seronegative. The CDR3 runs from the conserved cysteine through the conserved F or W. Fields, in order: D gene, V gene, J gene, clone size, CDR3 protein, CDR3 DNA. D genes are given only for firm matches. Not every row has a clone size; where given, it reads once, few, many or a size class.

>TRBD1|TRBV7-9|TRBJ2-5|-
CASSTRQGSLETQYF
TGTGCCAGCAGCACCCGACAGGGTTCCTTAGAGACCCAGTACTTC
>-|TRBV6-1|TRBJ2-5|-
CASSEVTAYQETQYF
TGTGCCAGCAGTGAAGTGACTGCGTACCAAGAGACCCAGTACTTC
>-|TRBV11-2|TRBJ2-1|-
CASSSPGLYNEQFF
TGTGCCAGCAGCTCCCCGGGACTGTACAATGAGCAGTTCTTC
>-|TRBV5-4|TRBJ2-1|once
CASSLSGSSSYNEQFF
TGTGCCAGCAGCTTGAGCGGGTCGAGCTCCTACAATGAGCAGTTCTTC
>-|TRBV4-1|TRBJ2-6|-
CASSQAEFSGANVLTF
TGCGCCAGCAGCCAAGCGGAGTTTAGTGGGGCCAACGTCCTGACTTTC
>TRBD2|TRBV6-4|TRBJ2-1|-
CASSQAGALYNEQFF
TGTGCCAGCAGTCAAGCGGGGGCCCTCTACAATGAGCAGTTCTTC
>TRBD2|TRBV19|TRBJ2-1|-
CASSMGLAAYNEQFF
TGTGCCAGTAGTATGGGACTAGCGGCCTACAATGAGCAGTTCTTC
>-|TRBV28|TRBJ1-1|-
CASSLSGVNTEAFF
TGTGCCAGCAGTTTATCCGGGGTGAACACTGAAGCTTTCTTT
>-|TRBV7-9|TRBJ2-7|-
CASSLIIGHYEQYF
TGTGCCAGCAGCTTAATTATTGGCCACTACGAGCAGTACTTC
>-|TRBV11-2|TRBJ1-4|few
CASSLGIATQKLFF
TGTGCCAGCAGCCTCGGGATAGCTACCCAAAAACTGTTTTTT
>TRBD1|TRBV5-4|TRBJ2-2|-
CASRRQGSGELFF
TGTGCCAGCAGGAGACAGGGATCCGGGGAGCTGTTTTTT
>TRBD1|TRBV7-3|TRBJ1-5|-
CAREPGQGVFPNQPQHF
TGTGCCAGGGAACCGGGACAGGGTGTTTTCCCTAATCAGCCCCAGCATTTT
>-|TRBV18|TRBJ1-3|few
CASSATHLSGNTIYF
TGTGCCAGCTCCGCCACACACCTCTCTGGAAACACCATATATTTT
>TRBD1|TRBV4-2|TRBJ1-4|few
CASRRKGADEKLFF
TGTGCCAGCAGAAGGAAGGGGGCAGATGAAAAACTGTTTTTT
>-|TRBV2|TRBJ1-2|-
CASSSQSRGYGYTF
TGTGCCAGCAGTTCCCAGAGCAGGGGCTATGGCTACACCTTC
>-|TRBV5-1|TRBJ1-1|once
CASRSVPGNTEAFF
TGCGCCAGCAGATCAGTTCCGGGGAACACTGAAGCTTTCTTT
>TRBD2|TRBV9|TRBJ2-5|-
CASSVDPSGSGQETQYF
TGTGCCAGCAGCGTAGATCCTAGCGGGAGTGGGCAAGAGACCCAGTACTTC
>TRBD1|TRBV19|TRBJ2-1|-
CASSLLTQGAGDNEQFF
TGTGCCAGTAGTCTACTCACACAGGGGGCAGGGGACAATGAGCAGTTCTTC
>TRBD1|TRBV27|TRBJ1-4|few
CASRRFLDRVNEKLFF
TGTGCCAGCAGGCGCTTCCTGGACAGGGTCAATGAAAAACTGTTTTTT
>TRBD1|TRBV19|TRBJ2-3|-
CASSSRQGVDTQYF
TGTGCCAGTAGTAGTCGACAGGGTGTAGATACGCAGTATTTT
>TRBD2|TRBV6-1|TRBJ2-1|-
CASRLAGDGEQFF
TGTGCCAGCAGACTAGCGGGAGATGGGGAGCAGTTCTTC
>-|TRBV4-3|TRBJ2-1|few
CASSPTEGGNEQFF
TGCGCCAGCAGCCCGACGGAGGGCGGCAATGAGCAGTTCTTC
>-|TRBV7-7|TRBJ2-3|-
CASSPLGLRTDTQYF
TGTGCCAGCAGCCCACTAGGACTTCGGACAGATACGCAGTATTTT
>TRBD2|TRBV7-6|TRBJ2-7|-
CASSGGDGAPYEQYF
TGTGCCAGCAGCGGGGGGGACGGGGCCCCCTACGAGCAGTACTTC
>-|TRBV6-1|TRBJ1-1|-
CASRTNQGNTEAFF
TGTGCCAGCAGAACCAACCAGGGTAACACTGAAGCTTTCTTT
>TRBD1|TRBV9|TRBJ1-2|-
CASSVELGQGGYTF
TGTGCCAGCAGCGTAGAACTTGGACAGGGGGGCTACACCTTC
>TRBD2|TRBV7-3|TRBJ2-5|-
CASSLRLASQETQYF
TGTGCCAGCAGCTTGCGACTAGCTTCCCAAGAGACCCAGTACTTC
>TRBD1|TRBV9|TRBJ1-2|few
CASSGGQGAYGYTF
TGTGCCAGCAGCGGCGGACAGGGCGCCTATGGCTACACCTTC
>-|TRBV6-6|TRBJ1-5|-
CASVQVTSNQPQHF
TGTGCCAGTGTACAGGTTACGAGCAATCAGCCCCAGCATTTT
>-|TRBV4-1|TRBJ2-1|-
CASSPQGLRNIKGYEQFF
TGCGCCAGCAGCCCCCAGGGGCTCCGGAACATAAAGGGGTATGAGCAGTTCTTC
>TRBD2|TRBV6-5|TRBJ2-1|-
CASSPSGYSYNEQFF
TGTGCCAGCAGTCCTAGCGGGTACTCCTACAATGAGCAGTTCTTC
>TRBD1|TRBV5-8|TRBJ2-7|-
CASSFGLDRGSYEQYF
TGTGCCAGCAGCTTTGGACTCGACAGGGGATCCTACGAGCAGTACTTC
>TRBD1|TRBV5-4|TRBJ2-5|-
CASSSGQGRETQYF
TGTGCCAGCAGCTCGGGACAGGGACGAGAGACCCAGTACTTC
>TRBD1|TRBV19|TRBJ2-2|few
CASSSDRGNTGELFF
TGTGCCAGTAGTTCAGACAGGGGGAACACCGGGGAGCTGTTTTTT
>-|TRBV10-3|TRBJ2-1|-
CAIRSSYNEQFF
TGTGCCATCAGGAGCTCCTACAATGAGCAGTTCTTC
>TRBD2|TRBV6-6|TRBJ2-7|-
CASRLSGNGEQYF
TGTGCCAGCAGATTGAGCGGGAACGGCGAGCAGTACTTC
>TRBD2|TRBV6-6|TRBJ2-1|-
CASSVRTSGGTDEQFF
TGTGCCAGCAGTGTCCGGACTAGCGGGGGGACCGATGAGCAGTTCTTC
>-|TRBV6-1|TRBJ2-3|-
CASGDFSTDTQYF
TGTGCCAGCGGAGACTTTAGCACAGATACGCAGTATTTT
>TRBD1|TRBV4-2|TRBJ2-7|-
CASSQVSGTASYEQYF
TGTGCCAGCAGCCAAGTATCGGGGACAGCATCCTACGAGCAGTACTTC
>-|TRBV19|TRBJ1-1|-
CASSIAGVEAFF
TGTGCCAGTAGTATCGCTGGAGTTGAAGCTTTCTTT
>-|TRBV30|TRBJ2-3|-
CAWSLLLTDTQYF
TGTGCCTGGAGCCTCCTCTTGACAGATACGCAGTATTTT
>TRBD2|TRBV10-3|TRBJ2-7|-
CATGGAEIEQYF
TGTGCCACCGGGGGGGCCGAGATTGAGCAGTACTTC
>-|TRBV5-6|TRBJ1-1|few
CASSLVREGLNTEAFF
TGTGCCAGCAGCTTGGTCCGGGAGGGTTTGAACACTGAAGCTTTCTTT
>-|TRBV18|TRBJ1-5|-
CASSPGGLDQPQHF
TGTGCCAGCTCACCCGGGGGTCTAGATCAGCCCCAGCATTTT
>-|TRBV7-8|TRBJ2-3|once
CASSGQTRDTQYF
TGTGCCAGCAGCGGCCAAACTAGGGATACGCAGTATTTT
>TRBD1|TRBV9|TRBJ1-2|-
CASSVRTGGDYGYTF
TGTGCCAGCAGCGTGCGGACAGGGGGCGACTATGGCTACACCTTC
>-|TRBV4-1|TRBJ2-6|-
CASSPSGGRGSGANVLTF
TGCGCCAGCAGCCCGTCCGGCGGTAGGGGCTCTGGGGCCAACGTCCTGACTTTC
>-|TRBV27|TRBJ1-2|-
CASSPWASGDYGYTF
TGTGCCAGCAGTCCCTGGGCATCAGGGGACTATGGCTACACCTTC
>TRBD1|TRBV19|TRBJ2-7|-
CASSRDRDMNEQYF
TGTGCCAGTAGTAGGGACAGGGATATGAACGAGCAGTACTTC
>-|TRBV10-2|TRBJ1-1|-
CASSRGEGAEAFF
TGCGCCAGCAGTCGAGGGGAGGGAGCCGAAGCTTTCTTT
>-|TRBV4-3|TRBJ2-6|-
CASSQGWGHGANVLTF
TGCGCCAGCAGCCAAGGTTGGGGGCACGGGGCCAACGTCCTGACTTTC
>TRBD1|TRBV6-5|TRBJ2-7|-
CASSYSTGSGNEQYF
TGTGCCAGCAGTTACTCGACAGGGTCAGGAAACGAGCAGTACTTC
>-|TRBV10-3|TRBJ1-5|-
CAISESTGGNQPQHF
TGTGCCATCAGTGAGTCGACCGGGGGCAATCAGCCCCAGCATTTT
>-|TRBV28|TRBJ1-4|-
CASDLEKLFF
TGTGCCAGCGATCTAGAAAAACTGTTTTTT
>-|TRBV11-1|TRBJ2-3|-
CASEGRGWGTDTQYF
TGTGCCAGCGAAGGACGGGGTTGGGGCACAGATACGCAGTATTTT
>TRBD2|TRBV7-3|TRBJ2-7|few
CASSLSRVSGSYEQYF
TGTGCCAGCAGCTTATCTCGGGTTAGCGGGAGCTACGAGCAGTACTTC
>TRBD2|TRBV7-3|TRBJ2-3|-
CASSLSGGTTNTDTQYF
TGTGCCAGCAGCTTGAGCGGGGGCACGACCAACACAGATACGCAGTATTTT
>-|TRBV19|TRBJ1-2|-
CASSLNLQGSSYGYTF
TGTGCCAGTAGCCTAAATCTACAGGGTTCAAGCTATGGCTACACCTTC
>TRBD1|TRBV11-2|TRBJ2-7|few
CATRGQGGYEQYF
TGTGCCACCAGGGGACAGGGAGGTTACGAGCAGTACTTC
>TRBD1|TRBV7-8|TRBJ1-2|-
CASSLATGYGYTF
TGTGCCAGCAGCTTAGCGACAGGGTATGGCTACACCTTC